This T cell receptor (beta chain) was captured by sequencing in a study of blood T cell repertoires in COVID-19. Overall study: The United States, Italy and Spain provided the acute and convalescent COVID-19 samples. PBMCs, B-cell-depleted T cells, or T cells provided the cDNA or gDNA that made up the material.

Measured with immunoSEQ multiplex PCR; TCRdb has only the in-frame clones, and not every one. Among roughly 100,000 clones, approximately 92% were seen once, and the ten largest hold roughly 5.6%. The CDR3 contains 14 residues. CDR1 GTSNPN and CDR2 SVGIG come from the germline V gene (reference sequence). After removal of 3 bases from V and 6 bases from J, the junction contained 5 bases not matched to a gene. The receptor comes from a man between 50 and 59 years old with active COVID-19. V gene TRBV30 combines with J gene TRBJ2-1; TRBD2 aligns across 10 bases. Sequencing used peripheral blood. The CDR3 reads CAWRPGLASNEQFF. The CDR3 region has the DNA TGTGCCTGGAGGCCGGGACTAGCGTCCAATGAGCAGTTCTTC.